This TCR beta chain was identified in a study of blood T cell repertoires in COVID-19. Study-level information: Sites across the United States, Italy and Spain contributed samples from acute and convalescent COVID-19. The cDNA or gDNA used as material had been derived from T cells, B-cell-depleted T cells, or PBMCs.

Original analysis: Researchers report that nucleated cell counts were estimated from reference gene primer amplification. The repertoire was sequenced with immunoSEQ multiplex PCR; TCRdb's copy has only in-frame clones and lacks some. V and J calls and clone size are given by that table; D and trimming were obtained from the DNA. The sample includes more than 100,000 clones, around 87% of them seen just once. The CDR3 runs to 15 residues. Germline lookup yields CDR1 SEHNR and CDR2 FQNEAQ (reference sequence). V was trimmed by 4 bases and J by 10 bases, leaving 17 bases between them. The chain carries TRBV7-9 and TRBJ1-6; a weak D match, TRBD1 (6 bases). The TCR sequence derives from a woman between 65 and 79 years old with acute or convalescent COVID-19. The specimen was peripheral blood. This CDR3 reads CASSSNFPGASPLHF. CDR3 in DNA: TGTGCCAGCAGCTCAAACTTTCCAGGGGCCTCACCCCTCCACTTT.